This T cell receptor beta chain was retrieved from a study of T cell responses to AZD1222 COVID-19 vaccine. Notes on the study in general: Among the donors, most were white British and more were female, and clonal diversity was possibly underestimated.

Trimming removed 5 bases at V and 8 bases at J, with 11 bases between. The CDR3 consists of 12 residues. This clone appeared a few times. No antigen is known for it. Some clones are missing from TCRdb's copy, which holds only in-frame ones; the method was immunoSEQ multiplex PCR. The data contain fewer than 200,000 clones, about nine tenths of them singletons. The clonotype comes from an adult in good health. The rearrangement joins TRBV12-3 or TRBV12-4 to TRBJ2-3; TRBD2 is a possible D gene (5 bases). This sample comprised peripheral blood, obtained on day 0 of AZD1222 vaccination. CDR3 protein: CASSSYRGTQYF. The CDR3 coding sequence is TGTGCCAGCAGTAGTTATCGGGGTACGCAGTATTTT.